This T cell receptor (beta chain) was identified in a study of blood T cell repertoires in COVID-19 (dated by TCRdb to the early 2020s). About the study as a whole: Collaborator samples came from the United States, Italy and Spain and covered acute and convalescent phases of COVID-19. Samples came from the ongoing ImmuneRACE study (first 160 participants) plus 1,254 subjects from 6 global collaborators. The repertoires were released in a freely available public database meant as a resource for research on the immune response to SARS-CoV-2. The prospective study material was composed of cDNA or gDNA derived from T cells, B-cell-depleted T cells, or PBMCs. Where available, HLA class I and class II types were taken from metadata supplied by the sample provider and were not determined by assay-based typing. Subjects who had been exposed to COVID-19, were actively infected with it, or had recovered from it provided the deeply sampled blood TCRbeta repertoires that made up the dataset. Nearly every sample came with metadata listing a de-identified subject ID, COVID-19 status, age in years and sex.

The collaborating institutions used their own protocols to collect whole blood in K2EDTA tubes. For TCRbeta analysis, collaborators shipped samples in one of three forms: frozen whole blood, isolated PBMCs, or DNA extracted from either of those sample types. The immunoSEQ Assay, a bias-controlled multiplex PCR, was used to amplify TCRbeta CDR3 regions from genomic DNA. As for the original processing: The number of nucleated cells in each sample was estimated by amplification of reference gene primers within the assay. Sequence reads were collapsed and filtered to measure the absolute abundance of every unique TCRbeta CDR3 rearrangement. For each sample, productive Simpson clonality was calculated by taking the square root of Simpson's diversity index across productive rearrangements. In its TCRdb copy, this immuneACCESS table keeps in-frame sequences only and misses some clones. Where compared with another copy, unresolved V genes explain less than half of these, and the others have no known cause. Clone size and V and J calls were adopted from that table, with D and trimming inferred from the DNA. The sample table lists 90,000 to 120,000 clones, around 82% of them with a count of one. The top ten hold around 4.4% of the sample.

In this sample, this clone turned up once. Its antigen remains unidentified. The record has no base qualities; no much larger clone is one base away. V and J lose 4 bases and 5 bases, and a span of 11 bases separates them. Taken from cysteine to phenylalanine, the CDR3 has 13 residues. Kept here is only the CDR3 DNA, which spans 39 bases and is read in frame from base 1. The study at large found these results: The quantity of clinical and demographic metadata differed by source and by participant and was supplied without curation.

The receptor comes from a human donor in a cohort sampled during active COVID-19. Sequencing input: peripheral blood. The receptor chain draws on TRBV12-3 or TRBV12-4 and TRBJ1-1; TRBD1 is perhaps the D gene, given 5 matching bases. This receptor has the CDR3 CASSSQGWTEAFF. The nucleotide sequence is TGTGCCAGCAGTTCCCAGGGATGGACTGAAGCTTTCTTT.